Listed here are 30 T cell receptor beta chains from one sample, sequenced in a study of T-cell reconstitution after alpha-beta-depleted transplantation in children. Library preparation (for TCRbeta) was performed with unique molecular identifiers. TCRdb ran MiXCR on the PCR reads and lists one entry per CDR3 protein. The sample includes a few hundred thousand distinct CDR3 sequences, 9% to 10% of them seen just once. The material sequenced was PBMCs from the stem cell graft donor, taken from the stem cell graft. The receptors were sampled from a human donor who donated a stem cell graft to a child with SCID.

In its sample, this clonotype was seen many times. The chain carries TRBV5-1 and TRBJ1-4; D possibly corresponds to TRBD1 (6 bases). The CDR3 covers 18 residues. Trimming stripped 4 bases from V and 8 bases from J, with 27 bases between. Germline lookup yields CDR1 SGHRS and CDR2 YFSETQ. The DNA of the CDR3 is TGCGCCAGCAGCCTACGCTCGCCGTCTATGGGGGCAGGGGAAAAACTGTTTTTT. Amino acids: CASSLRSPSMGAGEKLFF.

This clonotype was counted ten times or more. The rearrangement links TRBV5-1 to TRBJ1-1; perhaps TRBD1 as D (5 bases). Deletions cut 5 bases from V and 3 bases from J, with 17 bases between. The CDR3 is 15 residues long. Per the germline V gene, CDR1 is SGHRS and CDR2 is YFSETQ. CDR3 nucleotide sequence: TGCGCCAGCAGTCGAGAAGGGGTTTCGGACACTGAAGCTTTCTTT. This gives the protein CASSREGVSDTEAFF.

This clonotype was counted many times. J is TRBJ2-1 and V is TRBV6-5; perhaps D is TRBD1 or TRBD2 (5 bases each). V lost 4 bases and J 9 bases, leaving 13 bases between the germline ends. Germline V gene lookup returns CDR1 MNHEY and CDR2 SVGAGI. The CDR3 spans 13 residues. CDR3 DNA: TGTGCCAGCAGTTTTTCACAGAGGGGTGAGCAGTTCTTC. Amino acid sequence: CASSFSQRGEQFF.

In this sample, this clonotype turned up many times. The chain employs TRBV27 and TRBJ1-2; D remains unclear. In germline, CDR1 is MNHEY, CDR2 SMNVEV (reference sequence). With 2 bases removed from V and 4 bases from J, the gap between germline ends came to 11 bases. CDR3 length equals 14 residues. The CDR3 loop is CASSLVGEPYGYTF. The CDR3 nucleotides read TGTGCCAGCAGTTTAGTGGGAGAGCCCTATGGCTACACCTTC.

The chain recombines TRBV5-4 with TRBJ2-3, with 8 positions matching TRBD2. The germline gives CDR1 SGHNT, CDR2 YYREEE (reference sequence). Trimming cost V 2 bases and J 3 bases; bases outside gene matches: 5. The CDR3 covers 15 residues. CDR3: CASSFGGARTDTQYF. The DNA for the CDR3 is TGTGCCAGCAGCTTCGGGGGGGCTCGGACAGATACGCAGTATTTT. The full variable domain, its missing parts supplied by reference TRBV5-4 and TRBJ2-3, is ETGVTQSPTHLIKTRGQQVTLRCSSQSGHNTVSWYQQALGQGPQFIFQYYREEENGRGNFPPRFSGLQFPNYSSELNVNALELDDSALYLCASSFGGARTDTQYFGPGTRLTVL.

This clonotype was found many times. The chain employs TRBV18 and TRBJ1-1, with 8 bases lining up with TRBD1. The germline CDR1 and CDR2 sequences are KGHSH and LQKENI. The junction had 4 bases not matched to a gene; V was cut back by 3 bases and J by 4 bases. The CDR3 has 14 amino acids. The CDR3 protein is CASSPDRVSTEAFF. In DNA form, the CDR3 reads TGTGCCAGCTCACCGGACAGGGTGAGCACTGAAGCTTTCTTT.

A few counts support this clonotype. This chain links TRBV7-2 with TRBJ2-3; 9 bases match TRBD2. Germline V gene lookup returns CDR1 SGHTA and CDR2 FQGNSA. V shed 7 bases, J shed 5 bases, and the junction held 7 bases outside the gene matches. CDR3 size: 14 residues. The CDR3, as DNA: TGTGCCAGCACCCCTCTAGCGGGATTAGATACGCAGTATTTT. Encoded protein: CASTPLAGLDTQYF.

This clonotype is a singleton in its sample. J is TRBJ2-1 and V is TRBV5-6; 7 bases map to TRBD2. The CDR3 totals 15 residues. Germline V CDR1 and CDR2: SGHDT, YYEEEE. V was clipped by 2 bases and J by 4 bases; unmatched bases: 6. This chain's CDR3 is CASSFWGGIYNEQFF. The CDR3, as DNA: TGTGCCAGCAGCTTTTGGGGGGGGATTTACAATGAGCAGTTCTTC.

This clonotype was recorded many times. The chain uses TRBV7-3 and TRBJ2-3; D is undetermined. The CDR3 is 14 residues long. Between the trimmed V and J ends, which lost 1 base and 1 base, there was a span of 6 bases. Germline assignment: CDR1 SGHTA and CDR2 FQGTGA. Here the CDR3 DNA reads TGTGCCAGCAGCTTAATACCGGGCACAGATACGCAGTATTTT. Amino acids: CASSLIPGTDTQYF.

This clonotype was detected ten times or more. The chain carries TRBV5-1 and TRBJ1-2; D might be TRBD1 (6 bases). Trimming shortened V by 4 bases and J by 6 bases, and 19 bases separated the two germline ends. Germline V gene lookup returns CDR1 SGHRS and CDR2 YFSETQ. The CDR3 covers 15 residues. The chain's CDR3 is CASSRGAGPYHGYTF. Written as DNA, the CDR3 is TGCGCCAGCAGCCGGGGGGCAGGGCCTTATCATGGCTACACCTTC.

This clonotype occurred many times. This CDR3 is CASSLAGAFYEQYF. The DNA for the CDR3 is TGTGCCAGCAGCTTGGCAGGGGCCTTCTACGAGCAGTACTTC. V gene TRBV7-9 combines with J gene TRBJ2-7; D may be TRBD1 (6 bases). The length of the CDR3 is 14 residues. Germline CDR1 reads SEHNR; CDR2 reads FQNEAQ (reference sequence). V lost 3 bases and J 3 bases, leaving 12 bases between the germline ends.

In its sample, this clonotype was seen many times. The chain couples TRBV5-1 to TRBJ2-3; D call uncertain. The length of the CDR3 is 14 residues. V lost 0 bases and J 6 bases, leaving 11 bases between the germline ends. In germline, CDR1 is SGHRS, CDR2 YFSETQ. For the CDR3, the DNA is TGCGCCAGCAGCTTGGACGTGGGCAGGGATACGCAGTATTTT. This gives the protein CASSLDVGRDTQYF.

There are many counts of this clonotype. This chain joins TRBV5-1 and TRBJ2-3, with no clear D. Trimming shortened V by 7 bases and J by 4 bases, and 10 bases separated the two germline ends. CDR3 length: 12 amino acids. Germline values: CDR1 SGHRS, CDR2 YFSETQ. CDR3 bases: TGCGCCAGCCGCGCCGAGGCAGATACGCAGTATTTT. This encodes CASRAEADTQYF.

This clonotype was seen ten or more times. The V gene is TRBV5-6, the J gene TRBJ2-7; D may be TRBD2 (6 bases). Deletions cut 2 bases from V and 0 bases from J, with 12 bases between. Germline-derived CDR1 and CDR2 are SGHDT and YYEEEE. The CDR3 length is 15 residues. This CDR3 reads CASSFFRDSSYEQYF. The CDR3 DNA reads as TGTGCCAGCAGCTTCTTCAGGGACTCCTCCTACGAGCAGTACTTC.

This clonotype was observed at least ten times. The V and J genes are TRBV25-1 and TRBJ2-6; D is perhaps TRBD2 (5 bases). Trimming removed 2 bases at V and 0 bases at J, with 11 bases between. CDR1 is MGHDK, CDR2 SYGVNS, per germline. The CDR3 length is 17 residues. Written as DNA, the CDR3 is TGTGCCAGCAGTGAAAGGGAGAGAGCCTCTGGGGCCAACGTCCTGACTTTC. This gives the protein CASSERERASGANVLTF.

This chain links TRBV2 with TRBJ1-4; D may be TRBD1 (5 bases). Trimming pared 4 bases from V and 7 bases from J, leaving 19 bases between. The length of the CDR3 is 16 residues. Germline-derived CDR1 and CDR2 are SNHLY and FYNNEI. The CDR3 DNA reads as TGTGCCAGCAGTGCCGGGACCGGGGGGATTGGTGAAAAACTGTTTTTT. It specifies CASSAGTGGIGEKLFF.

In this sample, this clonotype turned up many times. The V gene is TRBV7-2, the J gene TRBJ1-5; D is undetermined. The CDR3 has 13 residues. The V and J ends lost 5 bases and 8 bases respectively, with 13 bases between them. Germline values: CDR1 SGHTA, CDR2 FQGNSA. CDR3 DNA sequence: TGTGCCAGCAGCCCCGGACCGTTCGAGCCCCAGCATTTT. The encoded protein is CASSPGPFEPQHF.

There are many counts of this clonotype. V gene TRBV12-3 or TRBV12-4 combines with J gene TRBJ2-3, with 12 bases matching TRBD2. The CDR3 length is 15 residues. V lost 2 bases, J lost 5 bases, and 2 bases stayed unmatched. CDR3: CASSLRTSGVDTQYF. In DNA, the CDR3 is TGTGCCAGCAGTTTACGGACTAGCGGGGTAGATACGCAGTATTTT.

This clonotype was found a few times. V is TRBV19 and J is TRBJ1-3; D gene uncertain. The germline V gene encodes CDR1 LNHDA and CDR2 SQIVND (reference sequence). Trimming stripped 6 bases from V and 2 bases from J, with 17 bases between. This CDR3 has 16 amino acids. In nucleotides, the CDR3 is TGTGCCAGTAGCTTGATAGGAGTGGACCCTGGAAACACCATATATTTT. Its translation is CASSLIGVDPGNTIYF.

This clonotype showed up many times. The V gene is TRBV5-1, the J gene TRBJ2-1, with D maybe TRBD2 (6 bases). Deletions cut 0 bases from V and 0 bases from J, with 10 bases between. CDR3 size: 16 residues. CDR1 is SGHRS, CDR2 YFSETQ, per germline. DNA of the CDR3: TGCGCCAGCAGCTTGGGTGGGGGGAGCTCCTACAATGAGCAGTTCTTC. Translation gives CASSLGGGSSYNEQFF.

In this sample, this clonotype turned up a few times. The chain carries TRBV7-6 and TRBJ2-1, with TRBD2 identical over 7 bases. V shed 8 bases and J 6 bases; nucleotides not matched to a gene: 7. The CDR3 totals 13 residues. The germline V gene has CDR1 SGHVS and CDR2 FNYEAQ. The DNA of the CDR3 is TGTGCCAGCGGCTGGGGGGGTCCCAATGAGCAGTTCTTC. It yields the protein CASGWGGPNEQFF.

This clonotype was seen at least ten times. The chain employs TRBV27 and TRBJ2-5; D call uncertain. V lost 1 base and J lost 10, with 25 bases in between. The CDR3 contains 17 residues. Germline V gene data show CDR1 as MNHEY and CDR2 as SMNVEV (reference sequence). The CDR3 DNA reads as TGTGCCAGCAGTTTATTACGGCAAGCTGCCGGGCCGTCGTTCCAGTACTTC. As protein: CASSLLRQAAGPSFQYF.

The chain is built from TRBV18 and TRBJ2-5; 11 nucleotides line up with TRBD2. The CDR3 extends over 16 amino acids. Germline V gene data show CDR1 as KGHSH and CDR2 as LQKENI. The trim removed 6 bases at V and 2 bases at J, leaving 8 bases unmatched. CDR3 nucleotides: TGTGCCAGCTCCCTCACTAGCGGGGGCCTGCAAGAGACCCAGTACTTC. Protein sequence: CASSLTSGGLQETQYF.

In its sample, this clonotype was seen a few times. The rearrangement links TRBV5-1 to TRBJ1-2; D possibly corresponds to TRBD1 (6 bases). This CDR3 contains 19 residues. Germline-derived CDR1 and CDR2 are SGHRS and YFSETQ. V lost 2 bases, J lost 5 bases, and 28 bases lay in between. The DNA of the CDR3 is TGCGCCAGCAGCTTCCGTGGCGGCGGGGGGCCCCAGGGACCTTATGGCTACACCTTC. It specifies CASSFRGGGGPQGPYGYTF.

This clonotype was counted many times. For the CDR3, the DNA is TGTGCCAGCAGCCAAGAGGTTGGCGGTCCCTACGAGCAGTACTTC. This encodes CASSQEVGGPYEQYF. This chain links TRBV3-1 with TRBJ2-7; D ambiguous. The CDR3 length is 15 residues. Germline CDR1 is LGHDT and CDR2 is YNNKEL (reference sequence). Trimming stripped 0 bases from V and 2 bases from J, with 11 bases between.

This clonotype has just a few counts. Sequence at one end of the junction differs from germline and may be a read error. The chain links TRBV5-5 to TRBJ2-5; weak D call: TRBD1 (6 bases). The CDR3 covers 15 residues. Germline V gene lookup returns CDR1 SGHKS and CDR2 YYEKEE (reference sequence). In nucleotides, the CDR3 is TGTGCCAGCAGCTTGGTCATCGGACAGAAAGAGACCCAGTACTTT. It yields the protein CASSLVIGQKETQYF.

The rearrangement joins TRBV9 to TRBJ1-4; 7 positions agree with TRBD1. The trim removed 0 bases at V and 11 bases at J, leaving 10 bases unmatched. The CDR3 is 15 amino acids. In germline, CDR1 is SGDLS, CDR2 YYNGEE. The CDR3: CASSVGGQTGAKLFF. CDR3 sequence (DNA): TGTGCCAGCAGCGTAGGGGGCCAAACAGGGGCCAAACTGTTTTTT.

The table lists this clonotype with many counts. The gene calls are TRBV3-1 and TRBJ1-5; 7 bases fit TRBD1. J gave up 7 bases and V 0 bases, and 12 bases lay outside the gene matches. The germline CDR1 and CDR2 sequences are LGHDT and YNNKEL (reference sequence). The CDR3 is made up of 17 amino acids. In DNA, the CDR3 is TGTGCCAGCAGCCAAGATCCTATGGGCAGAGGGGGCCAGCCCCAGCATTTT. Residues: CASSQDPMGRGGQPQHF.

This clonotype was found many times. The V call is TRBV7-2, the J call TRBJ1-2; 8 bases map to TRBD1. This CDR3 is 15 amino acids long. Losses at the gene ends were 6 bases for V and 5 bases for J; bases not matched to a gene: 11. The germline V gene has CDR1 SGHTA and CDR2 FQGNSA. CDR3 nucleotide sequence: TGTGCCAGCAGAAATGAGGACAGGGTAGGGTATGGCTACACCTTC. Translation: CASRNEDRVGYGYTF.

This clonotype was counted ten times or more. The CDR3 reads CASSLDSETGGYTDTQYF. The CDR3 DNA is TGTGCCAGCAGCTTAGATTCCGAGACAGGGGGATACACAGATACGCAGTATTTT. V and J are TRBV11-2 and TRBJ2-3, with 9 bases fitting TRBD1. The CDR3 runs 18 residues. Germline trimming cut 0 bases from V and 2 bases from J; bases unmatched to any gene: 9. Germline V gene data show CDR1 as SGHAT and CDR2 as FQNNGV.